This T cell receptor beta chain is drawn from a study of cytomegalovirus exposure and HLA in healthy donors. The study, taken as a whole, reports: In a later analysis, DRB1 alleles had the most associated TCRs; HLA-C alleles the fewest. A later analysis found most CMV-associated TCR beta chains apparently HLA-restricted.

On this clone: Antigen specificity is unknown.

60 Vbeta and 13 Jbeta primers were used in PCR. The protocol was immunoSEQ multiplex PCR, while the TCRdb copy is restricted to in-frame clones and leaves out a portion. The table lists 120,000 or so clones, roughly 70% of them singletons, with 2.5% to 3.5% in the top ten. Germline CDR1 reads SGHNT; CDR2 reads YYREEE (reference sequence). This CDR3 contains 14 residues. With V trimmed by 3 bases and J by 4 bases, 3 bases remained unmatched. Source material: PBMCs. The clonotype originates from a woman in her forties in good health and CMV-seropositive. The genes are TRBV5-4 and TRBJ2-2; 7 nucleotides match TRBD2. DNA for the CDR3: TGTGCCAGCAGCTGGGGGGGGAGCACCGGGGAGCTGTTTTTT. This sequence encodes CASSWGGSTGELFF.